Listed below are T cell receptor beta chains from one sample, sequenced in a study of T cells in Graves' hyperthyroidism and ophthalmopathy. TCRdb reanalysed the multiplex PCR reads using MiXCR and keeps one entry per CDR3 protein. Of around 340,000 distinct CDR3 sequences listed, approximately 22% are singletons. The specimen was blood. These receptors were taken from a woman in her fifties or sixties with Graves' hyperthyroidism. CDR3s include the opening cysteine and the closing phenylalanine or tryptophan. A D gene is named only where the DNA matches it firmly. Part of the rows lack a size; the others show once, few, many or a class for expanded clones.

size,J,D,V,CDR3,DNA
many,TRBJ1-1,-,TRBV29-1,CSVRQNMNTEAFF,TGCAGCGTGAGACAGAACATGAACACTGAAGCTTTCTTT
-,TRBJ1-1,TRBD1,TRBV28,CASSPPGQGVKAFF,TGTGCCAGCAGTCCCCCGGGACAGGGGGTCAAAGCTTTCTTT
many,TRBJ2-7,TRBD2,TRBV10-1,CASSTGTSGNYEQYF,TGCGCCAGCAGTACGGGGACTAGCGGGAACTACGAGCAGTACTTC
-,TRBJ1-1,-,TRBV20-1,CSARPGIEAFF,TGCAGTGCCCGTCCAGGGATTGAAGCTTTCTTT
many,TRBJ1-3,-,TRBV27,CASSPLSGNTIYF,TGTGCCAGCAGTCCCCTGTCTGGAAACACCATATATTTT
once,TRBJ1-5,TRBD1,TRBV5-6,CASSLAGQGELRNQPQHF,TGTGCCAGCAGCTTGGCGGGACAGGGCGAATTGAGGAATCAGCCCCAGCATTTT
-,TRBJ2-7,-,TRBV30,CAWRTRVEQYF,TGTGCCTGGAGGACTCGGGTCGAGCAGTACTTC
many,TRBJ2-2,TRBD2,TRBV28,CASSVPGLAGGPTGELFF,TGTGCCAGCAGTGTTCCGGGACTAGCGGGAGGGCCCACCGGGGAGCTGTTTTTT
many,TRBJ1-5,-,TRBV20-1,CSALRTGMNQPQHF,TGCAGTGCTCTACGGACGGGAATGAATCAGCCCCAGCATTTT
many,TRBJ2-1,-,TRBV12-3/TRBV12-4,CASSLETEQFF,TGTGCCAGCAGTCTCGAGACTGAGCAGTTCTTC
many,TRBJ1-2,-,TRBV20-1,CSARDPKGLRYGYTF,TGCAGTGCTAGAGACCCCAAGGGGCTCCGCTATGGCTACACCTTC
few,TRBJ2-2,-,TRBV9,CASSAPGTGELFF,TGTGCCAGCAGCGCCCCGGGCACCGGGGAGCTGTTTTTT
-,TRBJ1-5,-,TRBV5-1,CASSPGTPNQPQHF,TGCGCCAGCAGCCCCGGGACACCCAATCAGCCCCAGCATTTT
many,TRBJ1-2,TRBD1,TRBV7-8,CASSILRTGVLNYGYTF,TGTGCCAGCAGCATACTACGGACAGGGGTTTTGAACTATGGCTACACCTTC
-,TRBJ1-5,-,TRBV5-1,CASSLGGAASNQPQHF,TGCGCCAGCAGTCTGGGCGGGGCCGCTAGCAATCAGCCCCAGCATTTT
-,TRBJ2-1,TRBD2,TRBV19,CASSRTSGGTNEQFF,TGTGCCAGTAGCAGGACTAGCGGGGGGACCAATGAGCAGTTCTTC
many,TRBJ2-1,TRBD2,TRBV6-1,CASRLGGRNSDEQFF,TGTGCCAGCCGTCTCGGCGGGAGAAATAGCGATGAGCAGTTCTTC
many,TRBJ2-1,-,TRBV9,CASSGNLYNEQFF,TGTGCCAGCAGCGGGAACCTTTACAATGAGCAGTTCTTC
-,TRBJ2-2,-,TRBV9,CASSVATKGAGELFF,TGTGCCAGCAGCGTAGCTACAAAGGGGGCCGGGGAGCTGTTTTTT
many,TRBJ1-2,-,TRBV5-1,CASSLDGNYGYTF,TGCGCCAGCAGCTTGGACGGTAACTATGGCTACACCTTC
many,TRBJ2-7,-,TRBV15,CATSRDRGLRPYEQYF,TGTGCCACCAGCAGAGATAGGGGACTTCGCCCCTACGAGCAGTACTTC
few,TRBJ2-3,TRBD1,TRBV30,CAWSTQGAVTDTQYF,TGTGCCTGGAGTACCCAGGGGGCTGTCACAGATACGCAGTATTTT
many,TRBJ2-2,-,TRBV11-2,CASSFGVPNTGELFF,TGTGCCAGCAGCTTTGGGGTACCGAACACCGGGGAGCTGTTTTTT
many,TRBJ2-1,TRBD2,TRBV7-9,CASRTPGTSSSYNEQFF,TGTGCCAGCAGAACACCCGGGACTAGCTCCTCCTACAATGAGCAGTTCTTC
many,TRBJ2-1,TRBD2,TRBV3-1,CASSLGLAGILNEQFF,TGTGCCAGCAGCCTGGGGTTAGCGGGGATCCTCAATGAGCAGTTCTTC
few,TRBJ2-2,-,TRBV11-2,CASIFLRNTGELFF,TGTGCCAGCATCTTCCTCAGGAACACCGGGGAGCTGTTTTTT
many,TRBJ1-1,-,TRBV11-2,CASSLDGRVNTEAFF,TGTGCCAGCAGCTTAGACGGCAGGGTGAACACTGAAGCTTTCTTT
many,TRBJ2-3,-,TRBV5-4,CASSLGGQLSTDTQYF,TGTGCCAGCAGCTTGGGTGGGCAGCTAAGCACAGATACGCAGTATTTT
many,TRBJ1-4,-,TRBV7-9,CASSLNPSVNEKLFF,TGTGCCAGCAGCTTAAATCCGTCGGTGAATGAAAAACTGTTTTTT
-,TRBJ2-3,TRBD1,TRBV9,CASSVGFTGGTRSTDTQYF,TGTGCCAGCAGCGTAGGATTTACAGGGGGGACACGCAGCACAGATACGCAGTATTTT
many,TRBJ1-4,TRBD1,TRBV3-1,CASSQARTGGGEKLFF,TGTGCCAGCAGCCAAGCCAGGACAGGGGGAGGAGAAAAACTGTTTTTT
few,TRBJ2-7,-,TRBV6-1,CASSEAPQMAREQYF,TGTGCCAGCAGTGAAGCGCCTCAGATGGCCCGTGAGCAGTACTTC
many,TRBJ1-4,-,TRBV3-1,CASSQVRAIEKLFF,TGTGCCAGCAGCCAAGTGCGTGCTATTGAAAAACTGTTTTTT
many,TRBJ2-7,TRBD1,TRBV2,CASSVPQGAYEQYF,TGTGCCAGCAGTGTTCCCCAGGGGGCCTACGAGCAGTACTTC
many,TRBJ2-3,-,TRBV20-1,CGAEGGSGYTQYF,TGCGGTGCCGAGGGGGGGAGCGGATATACGCAGTATTTT
few,TRBJ2-7,TRBD1,TRBV12-3/TRBV12-4,CASSSTGVGTYEQYF,TGTGCCAGCAGTTCGACAGGGGTGGGGACCTACGAGCAGTACTTC
many,TRBJ2-1,TRBD2,TRBV18,CASSPITSGSPNEQFF,TGTGCCAGCTCACCAATAACTAGCGGGAGTCCCAATGAGCAGTTCTTC
many,TRBJ1-1,-,TRBV6-5,CASSYSNGGNTEAFF,TGTGCCAGCAGTTACTCGAACGGGGGGAACACTGAAGCTTTCTTT
many,TRBJ2-3,TRBD2,TRBV5-1,CASSRTSGSHTDTQYF,TGCGCCAGCAGCCGGACTAGCGGGAGCCACACAGATACGCAGTATTTT
-,TRBJ1-5,TRBD1,TRBV6-9,CASSHDRGRGKPQHF,TGTGCCAGCAGTCATGACAGGGGGCGCGGTAAGCCCCAGCATTTT
many,TRBJ1-1,-,TRBV6-1,CASRRQVGTEAFF,TGTGCCAGCAGGCGGCAGGTGGGGACTGAAGCTTTCTTT
-,TRBJ2-7,TRBD1,TRBV5-5,CASSEGTAPYEQYF,TGTGCCAGCAGCGAGGGGACAGCCCCCTACGAGCAGTACTTC
many,TRBJ1-1,TRBD1,TRBV27,CASRTGASRNTEAFF,TGTGCCAGCAGGACAGGGGCCTCGAGGAACACTGAAGCTTTCTTT
many,TRBJ2-7,-,TRBV5-1,CASSSHSLSHEQYF,TGCGCCAGCAGCTCCCACAGTTTATCCCACGAGCAGTACTTC
many,TRBJ2-1,-,TRBV27,CASSFTGTTYNEQFF,TGTGCCAGCAGTTTTACCGGGACAACCTACAATGAGCAGTTCTTC
many,TRBJ2-3,-,TRBV20-1,CSARPDRPPADTQYF,TGCAGTGCTAGACCCGACAGGCCCCCCGCAGATACGCAGTATTTT
-,TRBJ2-7,-,TRBV10-3,CAISESRGYEQYF,TGTGCCATCAGTGAGTCTCGAGGTTACGAGCAGTACTTC
few,TRBJ2-3,-,TRBV9,CASSVQLHTDTQYF,TGTGCCAGCAGCGTACAACTGCACACAGATACGCAGTATTTT
-,TRBJ2-3,-,TRBV20-1,CSASRGVTDTQYF,TGCAGTGCTAGTCGCGGGGTCACAGATACGCAGTATTTT
few,TRBJ2-5,TRBD2,TRBV10-2,CASRKGLAGAQETQYF,TGCGCCAGCAGGAAGGGACTAGCGGGGGCCCAAGAGACCCAGTACTTC
-,TRBJ2-7,-,TRBV6-1,CASSYGLAKASYEQYF,TGTGCCAGCAGTTACGGGCTAGCGAAAGCATCCTACGAGCAGTACTTC
-,TRBJ1-4,-,TRBV20-1,CSARGLAGPEEEKLFF,TGCAGTGCTAGAGGACTAGCGGGCCCGGAGGAGGAAAAACTGTTTTTT
many,TRBJ2-7,-,TRBV28,CASSLSYVEQYF,TGTGCCAGCAGTCTCTCGTACGTGGAGCAGTACTTC
many,TRBJ2-1,TRBD1,TRBV7-8,CASSLRTGFNEQFF,TGTGCCAGCAGCCTAAGGACAGGCTTCAATGAGCAGTTCTTC
-,TRBJ2-7,-,TRBV10-3,CAISEGPYEQYF,TGTGCCATCAGTGAGGGCCCTTACGAGCAGTACTTC
-,TRBJ1-2,TRBD1,TRBV6-1,CASLGTGTRNYGYTF,TGTGCCAGCCTCGGGACAGGGACTCGTAACTATGGCTACACCTTC
-,TRBJ1-2,TRBD1,TRBV18,CASSQQSGTAFYTF,TGTGCCAGCTCGCAACAAAGCGGGACAGCGTTCTACACCTTC
many,TRBJ2-7,TRBD1,TRBV7-9,CASSLAGTATYEQYF,TGTGCCAGCAGCTTAGCCGGGACAGCTACCTACGAGCAGTACTTC
-,TRBJ2-2,TRBD2,TRBV9,CASSLGTSGGTGELFF,TGTGCCAGCAGCCTCGGGACTAGCGGGGGAACCGGGGAGCTGTTTTTT
many,TRBJ2-3,-,TRBV6-2/TRBV6-3,CASSSPGQRTDTQYF,TGTGCCAGCAGTTCCCCCGGACAGCGCACAGATACGCAGTATTTT